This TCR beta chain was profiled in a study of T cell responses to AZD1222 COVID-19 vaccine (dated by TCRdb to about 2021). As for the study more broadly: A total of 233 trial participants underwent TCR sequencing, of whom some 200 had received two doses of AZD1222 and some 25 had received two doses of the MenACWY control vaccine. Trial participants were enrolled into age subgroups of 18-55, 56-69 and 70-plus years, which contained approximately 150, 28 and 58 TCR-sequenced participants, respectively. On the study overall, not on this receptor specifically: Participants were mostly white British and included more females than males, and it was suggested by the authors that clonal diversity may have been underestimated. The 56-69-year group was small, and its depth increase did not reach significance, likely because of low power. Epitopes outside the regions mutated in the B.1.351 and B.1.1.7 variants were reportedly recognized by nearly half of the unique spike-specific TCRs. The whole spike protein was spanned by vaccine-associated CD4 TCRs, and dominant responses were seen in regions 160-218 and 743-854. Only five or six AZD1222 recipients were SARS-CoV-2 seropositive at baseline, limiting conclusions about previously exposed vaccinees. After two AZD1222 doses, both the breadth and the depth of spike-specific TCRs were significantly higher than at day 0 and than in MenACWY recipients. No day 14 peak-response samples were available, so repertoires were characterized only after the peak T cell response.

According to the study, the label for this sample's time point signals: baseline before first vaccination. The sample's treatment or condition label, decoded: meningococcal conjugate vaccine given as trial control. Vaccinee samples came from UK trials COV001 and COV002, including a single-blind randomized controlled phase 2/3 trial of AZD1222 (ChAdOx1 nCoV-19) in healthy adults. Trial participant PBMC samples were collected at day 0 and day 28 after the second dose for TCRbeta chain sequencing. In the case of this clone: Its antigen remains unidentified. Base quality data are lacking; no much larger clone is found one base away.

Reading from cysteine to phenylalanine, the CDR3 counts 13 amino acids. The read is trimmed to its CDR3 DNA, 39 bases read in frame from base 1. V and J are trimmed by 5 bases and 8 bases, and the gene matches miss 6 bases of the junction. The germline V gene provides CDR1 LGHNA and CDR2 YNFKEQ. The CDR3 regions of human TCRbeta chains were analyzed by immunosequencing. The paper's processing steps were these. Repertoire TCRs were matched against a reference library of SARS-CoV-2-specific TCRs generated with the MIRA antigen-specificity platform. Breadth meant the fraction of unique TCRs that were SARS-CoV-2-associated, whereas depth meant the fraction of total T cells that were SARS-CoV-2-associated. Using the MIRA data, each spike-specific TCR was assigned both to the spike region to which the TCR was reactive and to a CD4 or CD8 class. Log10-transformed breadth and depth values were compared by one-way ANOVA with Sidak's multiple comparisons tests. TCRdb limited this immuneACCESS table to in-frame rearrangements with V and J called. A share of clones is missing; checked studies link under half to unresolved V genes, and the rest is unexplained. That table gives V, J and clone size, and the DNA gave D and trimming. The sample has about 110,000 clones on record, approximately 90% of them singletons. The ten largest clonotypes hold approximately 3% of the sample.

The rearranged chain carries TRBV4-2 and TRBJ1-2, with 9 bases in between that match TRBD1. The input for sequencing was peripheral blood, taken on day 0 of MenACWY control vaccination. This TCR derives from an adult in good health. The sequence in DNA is TGTGCCAGCAGCTGGGGACAGGGAAAAGGCTACACCTTC. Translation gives CASSWGQGKGYTF.